A single sample is the source of the 5 T cell receptor beta chains below, sequenced in a study of blood T cell repertoires in COVID-19. Profiled with immunoSEQ multiplex PCR; TCRdb holds only in-frame clones, not every one. Found here are roughly 230,000 clones, approximately 84% of them singletons; the top ten hold about 3.4%. Sequenced sample: PBMCs or T cells enriched from blood (not recorded which). All receptors come from a man in his fifties who had recovered from COVID-19.

This clone has only one observation. The chain employs TRBV1 and TRBJ2-5; the table calls TRBD2, which could not be checked here. TRBV1 is recorded as a pseudogene. The CDR3 extends over 16 amino acids. As DNA, the CDR3 is TGCACCAGCAGCCGGGGACTAGCCCAAGGGGGAGAGACCCAGTACTTC. Protein: CTSSRGLAQGGETQYF.

In its sample, this clone was seen once. J is TRBJ2-1 and V is TRBV9, with 9 positions matching TRBD2. The CDR3 consists of 15 residues. V gave up 3 bases and J gave up 8 bases; unmatched junction bases: 9. Germline CDR1 and CDR2: SGDLS and YYNGEE. In DNA, the CDR3 is TGTGCCAGCAGCGCGAGCGGGGGGCTTATCGATGAGCAGTTCTTC. Its translation: CASSASGGLIDEQFF.

The rearrangement links TRBV4-1 to TRBJ1-4; no clear D gene. V dropped 0 bases and J dropped 8 bases, with 7 bases sitting between them. CDR1 MGHRA and CDR2 YSYEKL come from the germline V gene. The CDR3 extends over 13 amino acids. This CDR3 is CASSQDSGEKLFF. The CDR3 DNA is TGCGCCAGCAGCCAAGACAGTGGCGAAAAACTGTTTTTT.

Only a few counts were recorded for this clone. V and J are TRBV19 and TRBJ2-2; the match to TRBD2 covers 9 bases. This CDR3 region has 17 residues. V gave up 0 bases and J gave up 7 bases; unmatched junction bases: 9. CDR1 is LNHDA and CDR2 is SQIVND in the germline V gene (reference sequence). DNA of the CDR3: TGTGCCAGTAGTATAGACTTTTTGGGACTAGCAGGCGGGGAGCTGTTTTTT. This gives the protein CASSIDFLGLAGGELFF.

This clone has only one observation. V gene TRBV6-5 combines with J gene TRBJ2-7; D may be TRBD1 (5 bases). Germline loops: CDR1 MNHEY, CDR2 SVGAGI. The germline V and J ends were trimmed by 5 bases and 8 bases, with 16 bases remaining between them. CDR3 length: 13 amino acids. CDR3 nucleotides: TGTGCCAGCAGTACCGTTTCAGGGTGGCAGCAGTACTTC. The encoded protein is CASSTVSGWQQYF.